Described below is a single T cell receptor (beta chain) sequence and its context. The data were obtained in a study of cytomegalovirus exposure and HLA in healthy donors. The CDR3 runs 15 residues. From germline, CDR1 is MNHEY and CDR2 SVGAGI. The J segment lost 6 bases and the V segment lost 5 bases, leaving 10 bases of the junction unmatched. Primers for the PCR totalled 60 Vbeta and 13 Jbeta. Only in-frame clones appear in the TCRdb table, and some are missing; sequencing was by immunoSEQ multiplex PCR. The sample contains about 160,000 clones, 80% to 85% of which appear only once. The receptor was derived from a man aged 30 to 39 in good health and CMV-seronegative. The sequenced sample consisted of PBMCs. The rearrangement links TRBV6-5 to TRBJ2-7, with 10 bases matching TRBD1. The CDR3 DNA sequence: TGTGCCAGCAGTCACTTCCGGGACAGGGGAGGCGAGCAGTACTTC. Amino acids: CASSHFRDRGGEQYF.